The source of this T cell receptor (beta chain) is a study of OX40 agonist ivuxolimab in advanced cancers. Study as a whole: Patients received the agonistic anti-OX40 (CD134) antibody ivuxolimab. Dosing consisted of intravenous ivuxolimab at 0.01 to 10 mg/kg every 2 weeks. The dose-escalation cohort was roughly 84% male, with a mean age of approximately 62 years, ranging roughly 20 to 90. The study's findings and limits: The average count of expanded clones was higher among CD8+ T cells than among CD4+.

This CDR3 has 18 amino acids. The germline V gene encodes CDR1 SGHVS and CDR2 FQNEAQ. V trimming: 7 bases; J trimming: 2 bases; junction bases outside the gene matches: 14. As to this clone: As yet, its antigen is unknown.

The assay was immunoSEQ multiplex PCR, and TCRdb's table has in-frame clones only and misses some. The sample consists of approximately 91,000 clones, roughly 87% of them appearing once. The V call is TRBV7-8, the J call TRBJ1-3, with 10 bases identical to TRBD1. Sequencing used CD4+ or CD8+ T cells sorted from blood, obtained in a trial of the OX40 agonist ivuxolimab. The source of this sequence is an adult with an advanced solid tumor such as melanoma, head and neck, liver or kidney cancer. CDR3 bases: TGTGCCAGCACCCTCTTGGGACAGGGGTCTTGGACTGGAAACACCATATATTTT. Translating it yields CASTLLGQGSWTGNTIYF. Full variable domain (rest looked up from reference TRBV7-8 and TRBJ1-3): GAGVSQSPRYKVAKRGQDVALRCDPISGHVSLFWYQQALGQGPEFLTYFQNEAQLDKSGLPSDRFFAERPEGSVSTLKIQRTQQEDSAVYLCASTLLGQGSWTGNTIYFGEGSWLTVV.